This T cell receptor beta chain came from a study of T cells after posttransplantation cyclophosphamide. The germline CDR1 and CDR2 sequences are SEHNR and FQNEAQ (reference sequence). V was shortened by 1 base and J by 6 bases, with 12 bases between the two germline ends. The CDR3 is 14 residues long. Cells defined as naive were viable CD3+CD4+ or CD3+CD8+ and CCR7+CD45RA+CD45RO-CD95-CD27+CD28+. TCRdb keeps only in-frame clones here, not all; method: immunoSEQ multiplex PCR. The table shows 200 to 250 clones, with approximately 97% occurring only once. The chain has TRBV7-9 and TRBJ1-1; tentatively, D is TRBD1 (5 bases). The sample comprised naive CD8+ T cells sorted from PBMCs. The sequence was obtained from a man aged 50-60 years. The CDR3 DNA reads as TGTGCCAGCAGCTTAGTCGGGACGGGGGCTGAAGCTTTCTTT. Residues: CASSLVGTGAEAFF.